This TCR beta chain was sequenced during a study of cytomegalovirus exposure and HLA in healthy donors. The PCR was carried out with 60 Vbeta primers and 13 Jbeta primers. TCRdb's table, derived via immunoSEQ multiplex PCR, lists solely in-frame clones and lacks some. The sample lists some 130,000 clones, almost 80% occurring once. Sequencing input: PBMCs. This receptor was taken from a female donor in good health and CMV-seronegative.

CDR3 DNA: TGCGCCAGCAGCTCCTCACGGGGCGGGAGGGGCGTGGAGACCCAGTACTTC. This gives the protein CASSSSRGGRGVETQYF. The rearrangement uses TRBV5-1 and TRBJ2-5, with 9 bases aligning to TRBD2. V gave up 3 bases and J gave up 5 bases; unmatched junction bases: 14. The germline gives CDR1 SGHRS, CDR2 YFSETQ. The CDR3 contains 17 residues. Variable domain in full (rest from reference TRBV5-1 and TRBJ2-5): KAGVTQTPRYLIKTRGQQVTLSCSPISGHRSVSWYQQTPGQGLQFLFEYFSETQRNKGNFPGRFSGRQFSNSRSEMNVSTLELGDSALYLCASSSSRGGRGVETQYFGPGTRLLVL.